What follows is one TCR beta chain and its context. This entry is derived from a study of OX40 agonist ivuxolimab in advanced cancers. The wider study: Administration of intravenous ivuxolimab to patients occurred every 2 weeks at 0.01 to 10 mg/kg. Eligibility admitted prior anti-PD-1, anti-PD-L1 or anti-CTLA-4 therapy; about 39% had some. At approximately 83% male, the cohort had a mean age of about 60 years, ranging from about 23 to 79.

The assay was immunoSEQ multiplex PCR, and TCRdb's table has in-frame clones only and misses some. The sample shows approximately 28,000 clones, 90% to 95% of them seen only once. The V end was cut by 5 bases, the J end by 2 bases, with 10 bases between. The CDR3 extends over 14 amino acids. Germline V CDR1 and CDR2: SGHVS, FQNEAQ. J is TRBJ2-1 and V is TRBV7-8, with D tentatively TRBD2 (6 bases). The sample was CD4+ or CD8+ T cells sorted from blood, taken in a trial of the OX40 agonist ivuxolimab. This receptor was obtained from an adult with an advanced solid tumor such as melanoma, head and neck, liver or kidney cancer. Here the CDR3 reads CASSASAPYNEQFF. The CDR3 nucleotides read TGTGCCAGCAGCGCTAGCGCCCCCTACAATGAGCAGTTCTTC. The full variable domain, in which reference TRBV7-8 and TRBJ2-1 provide the parts outside the CDR3, is GAGVSQSPRYKVAKRGQDVALRCDPISGHVSLFWYQQALGQGPEFLTYFQNEAQLDKSGLPSDRFFAERPEGSVSTLKIQRTQQEDSAVYLCASSASAPYNEQFFGPGTRLTVL.